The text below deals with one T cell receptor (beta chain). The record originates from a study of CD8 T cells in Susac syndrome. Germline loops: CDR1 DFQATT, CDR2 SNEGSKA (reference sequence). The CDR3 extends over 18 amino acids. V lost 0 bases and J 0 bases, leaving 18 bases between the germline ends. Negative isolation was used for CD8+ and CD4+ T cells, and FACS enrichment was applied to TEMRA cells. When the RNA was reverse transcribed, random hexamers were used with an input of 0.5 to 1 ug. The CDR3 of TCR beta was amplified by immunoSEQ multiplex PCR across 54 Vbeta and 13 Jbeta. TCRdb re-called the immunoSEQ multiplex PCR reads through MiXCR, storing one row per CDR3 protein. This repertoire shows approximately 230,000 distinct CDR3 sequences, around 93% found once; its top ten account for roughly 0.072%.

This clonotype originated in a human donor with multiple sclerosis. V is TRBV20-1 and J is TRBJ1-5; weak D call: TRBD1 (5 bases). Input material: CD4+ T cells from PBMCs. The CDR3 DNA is TGCAGTGCTAGAGATCCGGCACCAGGGACCGTTAGCAATCAGCCCCAGCATTTT. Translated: CSARDPAPGTVSNQPQHF.